The 19 T cell receptor beta chains listed next were all sequenced from one sample in a study of blood T cell repertoires in COVID-19 (dated by TCRdb to about 2020). The library was generated by the immunoSEQ multiplex PCR assay. The source is immuneACCESS, and TCRdb retained only in-frame sequences with V and J called. Part of the clones is not carried over; for the studies checked, unresolved V genes explain less than half of this, and the remainder is unexplained. This sample lists some 380,000 clones; approximately 88% were detected once. The biggest ten clones account for over 2% of the sample. What was sequenced was PBMCs or T cells enriched from blood (not recorded which). The receptors shown here come from a woman aged 40 to 49 with acute COVID-19.

V and J are TRBV7-9 and TRBJ1-6; 7 positions match TRBD1. From germline, CDR1 is SEHNR and CDR2 FQNEAQ (reference sequence). The CDR3 sequence is 13 residues long. V lost 7 bases, J lost 8 bases, and 5 bases stayed unmatched. The CDR3 bases are TGTGCCAGCAAATGGGACAGTCATTCACCCCTCCACTTT. Translated: CASKWDSHSPLHF.

In this sample, this clone turned up once. The chain joins TRBV6-5 to TRBJ1-1; 8 positions agree with TRBD1. From germline, CDR1 is MNHEY and CDR2 SVGAGI. The CDR3 covers 14 residues. V was pared by 0 bases and J by 3 bases, with 0 bases of the junction left unmatched. The CDR3, as DNA: TGTGCCAGCAGTTACTCGGACAGGGACACTGAAGCTTTCTTT. Translated: CASSYSDRDTEAFF.

J is TRBJ1-5 and V is TRBV19, with 8 nucleotides matching TRBD1. From germline, CDR1 is LNHDA and CDR2 SQIVND (reference sequence). J lost 2 bases, V lost 7 bases, and 7 bases had no gene match. The CDR3 consists of 15 residues. The DNA of the CDR3 is TGTGCCAGTAATAAGCCGGGACAGGGCAATCAGCCCCAGCATTTT. Amino acids: CASNKPGQGNQPQHF.

V and J are TRBV7-9 and TRBJ1-6, with D unresolved. Germline assignment: CDR1 SEHNR and CDR2 FQNEAQ (reference sequence). CDR3 size: 14 residues. Deletions cut 7 bases from V and 7 bases from J, with 14 bases between. The CDR3 DNA reads as TGTGCCAGCACCATTCCGGGTCCAAATTCACCCCTCCACTTT. Residues: CASTIPGPNSPLHF.

The chain couples TRBV3-1 (or the pseudogene TRBV3-2) to TRBJ2-6; the D gene is possibly TRBD2 (5 bases). Looked up from germline, CDR1 is LGHDT and CDR2 is YNNKEL (reference sequence). With 4 bases removed from V and 3 bases from J, the gap between germline ends came to 13 bases. The CDR3 is 16 amino acids. DNA for the CDR3: TGTGCCAGCAGCCCCGTGTCGGGGAGTGGGGCCAACGTCCTGACTTTC. Translating it yields CASSPVSGSGANVLTF.

This clone was detected only once. The chain carries TRBV10-3 and TRBJ1-2, with D unresolved. Germline assignment: CDR1 ENHRY and CDR2 SYGVKD. This CDR3 comprises 13 residues. V lost 0 bases, J lost 8 bases, and 10 bases lay in between. The CDR3 region has the DNA TGTGCCATCAGTGAGTCGACTCTGAGGGGCTACACCTTC. Encoded protein: CAISESTLRGYTF.

This clone has a single count. The chain uses TRBV19 and TRBJ2-5, with 8 bases lining up with TRBD1. The CDR3 totals 13 residues. J gave up 5 bases and V 4 bases, and 3 bases lay outside the gene matches. Germline CDR1 and CDR2: LNHDA and SQIVND (reference sequence). The CDR3 DNA follows: TGTGCCAGTAGTACAGGGGGCATTGAGACCCAGTACTTC. This translates into CASSTGGIETQYF.

The genes are TRBV6-5 and TRBJ2-7; 8 bases line up with TRBD2. Germline V lookup: CDR1 MNHEY, CDR2 SVGAGI. Trimming at V came to 2 bases and at J to 2 bases, leaving 5 bases not matched to a gene. This CDR3 has 15 amino acids. CDR3 nucleotides: TGTGCCAGCAGTTACCCCCGGGGGGGAGCCTACGAGCAGTACTTC. This codes for CASSYPRGGAYEQYF.

This clone was detected only once. This sequence joins TRBV9 and TRBJ2-1; no clear D gene. The CDR3 loop spans 15 amino acids. V lost 0 bases to trimming and J lost 2 bases, with 9 bases between them. Germline-derived CDR1 and CDR2 are SGDLS and YYNGEE. CDR3 amino acids: CASSVERQAYNEQFF. The CDR3 DNA is TGTGCCAGCAGCGTAGAGAGACAAGCCTACAATGAGCAGTTCTTC.

The chain links TRBV18 to TRBJ1-2; tentatively, D is TRBD1 (5 bases). Germline V gives CDR1 KGHSH, CDR2 LQKENI. CDR3 length: 19 residues. The V and J ends lost 3 bases and 2 bases respectively, with 25 bases between them. CDR3 nucleotides: TGTGCCAGCTCACCCCTCCAACCTGACAGATCAGGTCACAACTATGGCTACACCTTC. It translates to CASSPLQPDRSGHNYGYTF.

V and J are TRBV29-1 and TRBJ2-7; 12 nucleotides line up with TRBD1. V shed 4 bases and J 7 bases; nucleotides not matched to a gene: 8. Germline-derived CDR1 and CDR2 are SQVTM and ANQGSEA. This CDR3 contains 14 residues. CDR3: CSVARGQGAGEQYF. CDR3 coding DNA: TGCAGCGTTGCAAGGGGACAGGGGGCCGGAGAGCAGTACTTC.

The chain links TRBV5-4 to TRBJ2-3; 8 bases line up with TRBD2. V gave up 1 base and J gave up 5 bases; unmatched junction bases: 12. CDR1 and CDR2 from the germline V gene are SGHNT and YYREEE (reference sequence). The CDR3 runs 17 residues. As DNA, the CDR3 is TGTGCCAGCAGCTTGTGGGGTTCGGGGGGGGCTGGAGATACGCAGTATTTT. Translation: CASSLWGSGGAGDTQYF.

The chain is built from TRBV4-1 and TRBJ2-3; 8 positions agree with TRBD1. This CDR3 is 13 amino acids long. Germline V gene data show CDR1 as MGHRA and CDR2 as YSYEKL. V gave up 6 bases and J gave up 4 bases; unmatched junction bases: 3. CDR3 sequence: CASRRTGPDTQYF. In DNA, the CDR3 is TGCGCCAGCAGACGGACAGGGCCAGATACGCAGTATTTT.

The CDR3: CAWSMGTGKGSTEAFF. Written as DNA, the CDR3 is TGTGCCTGGAGTATGGGGACAGGTAAAGGGAGCACTGAAGCTTTCTTT. The J gene is TRBJ1-1, the V gene TRBV30; TRBD1 matches 8 bases. After removal of 2 bases from V and 4 bases from J, the junction contained 12 bases not matched to a gene. This CDR3 is built from 16 residues. Germline CDR1 GTSNPN, CDR2 SVGIG (reference sequence).

The chain couples TRBV11-2 to TRBJ2-1; 8 positions agree with TRBD2. CDR3 length: 12 residues. CDR1 SGHAT and CDR2 FQNNGV come from the germline V gene. V lost 6 bases, J lost 15 bases, and 10 bases stayed unmatched. CDR3 DNA: TGTGCCAGCAGGAGGACTAGCATTACCCCGTTCTTC. This gives the protein CASRRTSITPFF.

This sequence joins TRBV5-4 and TRBJ1-2, with D maybe TRBD1 (5 bases). The CDR3 runs 15 residues. The V gene's germline CDR1 is SGHNT and CDR2 YYREEE (reference sequence). V was clipped by 3 bases and J by 1 base, with 13 bases between them. In DNA, the CDR3 is TGTGCCAGCAGCTGGGGGAGGGGCATTAACTATGGCTACACCTTC. Protein: CASSWGRGINYGYTF.

The chain carries TRBV21-1 and TRBJ1-2; the listed D gene, TRBD1, was not tested against the DNA. TRBV21-1 is a known pseudogene. The CDR3 length is 15 residues. The CDR3 bases are TGTGCCAGCAGCAAGCGGGACAGCCATAACTATGGCTACACCTTC. It yields the protein CASSKRDSHNYGYTF.

The gene calls are TRBV25-1 and TRBJ2-3; D gene uncertain. The CDR3 is 13 amino acids. The germline CDR1 and CDR2 sequences are MGHDK and SYGVNS. Between the trimmed V and J ends, which lost 5 bases and 1 base, there was a span of 7 bases. The CDR3 region has the DNA TGTGCCAGCAGTACCCAGGGCACAGATACGCAGTATTTT. It yields the protein CASSTQGTDTQYF.

The V gene is TRBV4-1, the J gene TRBJ1-2; 8 nucleotides line up with TRBD1. Unmatched junction bases numbered 13, after V lost 3 bases and J lost 7 bases. This CDR3 region has 16 residues. Per the germline V gene, CDR1 is MGHRA and CDR2 is YSYEKL. Written as DNA, the CDR3 is TGCGCCAGCAGCCAGATAGGACAGGGAGGGATAGGTGGCTACACCTTC. Translating gives CASSQIGQGGIGGYTF.